Listed below are T cell receptor beta chains from one sample, sequenced in a study of beta chain features in type 1 diabetes. TCRdb's table, derived via immunoSEQ multiplex PCR, lists solely in-frame clones and lacks some. The sample lists about 360,000 clones, around 12% occurring once. What was sequenced was naive CD4+ T cells from blood. The source is a woman between 18 and 29 years old with type 1 diabetes. Both conserved end residues are part of each CDR3. The D gene is left open where the match is weak. Only part of the rows carry a size: once, few, many, or a class if the clone is expanded.

- | - | TRBJ2-3 | TRBV4-1 | CASSHPAGDPTDTQYF | TGCGCCAGCAGCCATCCAGCAGGGGACCCCACAGATACGCAGTATTTT
- | - | TRBJ2-5 | TRBV11-2 | CASSLSETQYF | TGTGCCAGCAGCTTATCGGAGACCCAGTACTTC
- | - | TRBJ2-1 | TRBV4-3 | CASSQDNGRAEQFF | TGCGCCAGCAGCCAAGACAACGGGAGAGCTGAGCAGTTCTTC
few | TRBD2 | TRBJ2-7 | TRBV14 | CASRASGSLSYEQYF | TGTGCCAGCAGAGCAAGCGGGAGCCTCTCCTACGAGCAGTACTTC
- | TRBD1 | TRBJ1-6 | TRBV15 | CATSRLPQGARNSPLHF | TGTGCCACCAGCAGACTTCCCCAGGGGGCGCGCAATTCACCCCTCCACTTT
- | - | TRBJ2-7 | TRBV28 | CASSFGTTYEQYF | TGTGCCAGCAGTTTCGGGACAACCTACGAGCAGTACTTC
- | - | TRBJ1-4 | TRBV7-9 | CASSPFTIGEKLFF | TGTGCCAGCAGCCCGTTCACCATCGGGGAAAAACTGTTTTTT
- | - | TRBJ2-2 | TRBV9 | CASSARVGAGELFF | TGTGCCAGCAGCGCCAGGGTCGGAGCCGGGGAGCTGTTTTTT
few | - | TRBJ1-4 | TRBV25-1 | CASRIGFRNEKLFF | TGTGCCAGCAGGATCGGTTTCCGTAATGAAAAACTGTTTTTT
- | TRBD2 | TRBJ2-5 | TRBV9 | CASSVGGGSFQETQYF | TGTGCCAGCAGCGTAGGAGGCGGGAGTTTCCAAGAGACCCAGTACTTC
few | TRBD1 | TRBJ2-3 | TRBV6-6 | CASTTGTGGSTDTQYF | TGTGCCAGCACCACCGGGACAGGGGGCTCCACAGATACGCAGTATTTT
few | TRBD2 | TRBJ2-1 | TRBV7-2 | CASSPQGTSGGARFF | TGTGCCAGCAGCCCTCAGGGGACTAGCGGGGGGGCCCGGTTCTTC
- | TRBD1 | TRBJ2-7 | TRBV15 | CATSRAGQATYEQYF | TGTGCCACCAGCAGAGCGGGACAGGCAACCTACGAGCAGTACTTC
- | TRBD1 | TRBJ2-3 | TRBV6-4 | CASSAKGGLTDTQYF | TGTGCCAGCAGTGCGAAAGGGGGCCTCACAGATACGCAGTATTTT
few | TRBD1 | TRBJ2-7 | TRBV28 | CASSPGQSDEQYF | TGTGCCAGCAGCCCGGGACAGTCGGACGAGCAGTACTTC
few | TRBD1 | TRBJ1-2 | TRBV10-3 | CASSRQGQSGRYGYTF | TGTGCCAGCAGCCGACAGGGACAGTCGGGCCGCTATGGCTACACCTTC
few | - | TRBJ1-2 | TRBV28 | CASTSGDTGAGDGYGYTF | TGTGCCAGCACCTCCGGGGACACTGGGGCAGGGGATGGCTATGGCTACACCTTC
few | - | TRBJ1-1 | TRBV29-1 | CSAGLGGNTEAFF | TGCAGCGCCGGATTGGGGGGGAACACTGAAGCTTTCTTT
- | - | TRBJ1-1 | TRBV7-8 | CASTPSREYSEAFF | TGTGCCAGCACCCCCTCCCGGGAGTACAGTGAAGCTTTCTTT
few | TRBD2 | TRBJ2-1 | TRBV2 | CASSMLAGGYNEQFF | TGTGCCAGCAGTATGCTAGCGGGGGGTTACAATGAGCAGTTCTTC
once | - | TRBJ2-3 | TRBV2 | CASSDRQASTDTQYF | TGTGCCAGCAGTGACCGACAGGCAAGCACAGATACGCAGTATTTT
- | TRBD1 | TRBJ1-4 | TRBV6-5 | CASSTGTGFEKLFF | TGTGCCAGCAGTACGGGGACAGGCTTCGAAAAACTGTTTTTT
- | - | TRBJ2-7 | TRBV7-8 | CASSSDSILDEQYF | TGTGCCAGCAGCTCAGACTCGATCCTAGACGAGCAGTACTTC
few | - | TRBJ2-5 | TRBV7-7 | CASSTGERGTQYF | TGTGCCAGCAGCACCGGGGAGCGCGGGACCCAGTACTTC
- | TRBD1 | TRBJ1-4 | TRBV27 | CASSYDRGGEKLFF | TGTGCCAGCAGTTATGACAGGGGAGGTGAAAAACTGTTTTTT
few | TRBD1 | TRBJ1-2 | TRBV18 | CASSLPRTGDYGYTF | TGTGCCAGCTCACTACCGAGGACAGGTGACTATGGCTACACCTTC
- | - | TRBJ2-2 | TRBV25-1 | CASSEWSDTGELFF | TGTGCCAGCAGTGAATGGTCGGACACCGGGGAGCTGTTTTTT
- | - | TRBJ2-1 | TRBV6-6 | CASTDTSPNEQFF | TGTGCCAGCACTGACACGTCCCCCAATGAGCAGTTCTTC
- | TRBD1 | TRBJ2-7 | TRBV29-1 | CSAEGTGGYSYEQYF | TGCAGCGCCGAAGGGACAGGGGGCTATTCCTACGAGCAGTACTTC
- | - | TRBJ1-1 | TRBV7-9 | CASITWTENTEAFF | TGTGCCAGCATCACCTGGACAGAGAACACTGAAGCTTTCTTT
- | - | TRBJ2-1 | TRBV11-2 | CASSLRVTYNEQFF | TGTGCCAGCAGCTTACGGGTAACCTACAATGAGCAGTTCTTC
few | TRBD1 | TRBJ2-1 | TRBV4-1 | CASSPEYRRGYNEQFF | TGCGCCAGCAGCCCCGAGTACCGCAGGGGGTACAATGAGCAGTTCTTC
- | - | TRBJ1-2 | TRBV28 | CAMSSSNYGYTF | TGTGCCATGAGCTCATCTAACTATGGCTACACCTTC
- | TRBD1 | TRBJ1-2 | TRBV5-8 | CASSSRTGFYGYTF | TGTGCCAGCAGCTCCCGGACAGGGTTCTATGGCTACACCTTC
few | TRBD1 | TRBJ2-7 | TRBV11-2 | CASSPGTGVAEQYF | TGTGCCAGCAGCCCCGGGACAGGGGTTGCCGAGCAGTACTTC
- | - | TRBJ1-3 | TRBV9 | CASSASGNTIYF | TGTGCCAGCAGCGCATCTGGAAACACCATATATTTT
- | - | TRBJ2-7 | TRBV4-3 | CASSQVYLMTYEQYF | TGCGCCAGCAGCCAAGTCTATCTGATGACCTACGAGCAGTACTTC
few | - | TRBJ1-1 | TRBV29-1 | CSGMGHLMNTEAFF | TGCAGCGGGATGGGACATCTCATGAACACTGAAGCTTTCTTT
few | TRBD1 | TRBJ2-4 | TRBV2 | CASSGGQGNIQYF | TGTGCCAGCAGTGGAGGACAGGGGAACATTCAGTACTTC
few | - | TRBJ1-4 | TRBV5-1 | CASSLSGDEKLFF | TGCGCCAGCAGCTTGTCAGGGGACGAAAAACTGTTTTTT
- | TRBD2 | TRBJ2-1 | TRBV4-1 | CASSPRVTSGRNEQFF | TGCGCCAGCAGCCCCAGGGTAACTAGCGGGAGGAATGAGCAGTTCTTC
few | - | TRBJ2-7 | TRBV7-9 | CASSSRTVPYF | TGTGCCAGCAGCTCACGGACAGTGCCGTACTTC
- | TRBD2 | TRBJ2-1 | TRBV7-3 | CASSLGLASNEQFF | TGTGCCAGCAGCTTGGGACTAGCAAGCAATGAGCAGTTCTTC
few | TRBD1 | TRBJ1-1 | TRBV18 | CASSPRGTDTEAFF | TGTGCCAGCTCACCCAGGGGGACAGACACTGAAGCTTTCTTT
few | TRBD1 | TRBJ2-5 | TRBV19 | CASAQDRGKETQYF | TGTGCCAGTGCCCAGGACAGGGGGAAAGAGACCCAGTACTTC
few | - | TRBJ1-4 | TRBV27 | CASSLYPQTTGNHEKLFF | TGTGCCAGCAGTTTATACCCTCAAACCACAGGGAACCATGAAAAACTGTTTTTT
few | - | TRBJ2-7 | TRBV28 | CASSTPGHHYEQYF | TGTGCCAGCAGTACCCCGGGACACCACTACGAGCAGTACTTC
- | - | TRBJ2-7 | TRBV7-2 | CASSLVPGFSYEQYF | TGTGCCAGCAGCTTAGTGCCAGGGTTTTCCTACGAGCAGTACTTC
- | - | TRBJ2-2 | TRBV29-1 | CSVAGSETGELFF | TGCAGCGTTGCGGGTTCAGAAACCGGGGAGCTGTTTTTT